This TCR beta chain came from a study of cytomegalovirus exposure and HLA in healthy donors. It was healthy bone marrow donors who served as donors. Study findings and constraints: Most TCR beta V segments were productive about 87% or about 30% of the time in an earlier analysis. HLA alleles showed associations with approximately 15,000 TCR beta sequences in a later analysis, at a 0.05 false discovery rate. Cytomegalovirus association was listed for 150 to 200 TCR beta chains.

In regard to this clone: Its antigen remains unknown.

The PCR used 60 Vbeta and 13 Jbeta primers. Generated by immunoSEQ multiplex PCR, the TCRdb table keeps only in-frame clones and is missing some. The sample carries 170,000 or so clones, under 85% recorded once. The sequencing input was PBMCs. The TCR originated in a male donor in good health and CMV-seronegative.

CDR3 amino acids: CASSSYAYNEQFF. The CDR3 coding sequence is TGTGCCAGCAGTTCCTACGCCTACAATGAGCAGTTCTTC. This chain connects TRBV6-5 to TRBJ2-1; D is unclear. Germline CDR1 reads MNHEY; CDR2 reads SVGAGI. V was pared by 4 bases and J by 2 bases, with 6 bases between. The CDR3 sequence is 13 residues long.